Given below is one T cell receptor beta chain in context. Its antigen is still unknown. The sample belongs to a study of OX40 agonist ivuxolimab in advanced cancers. Study summary: Patients were infused with ivuxolimab every 2 weeks at 0.01 to 10 mg/kg. Dose-escalation patients were diagnosed with hepatocellular carcinoma, melanoma, renal cell cancer or head and neck cancer. Whole-study results and caveats: CD8+ T cells (on average) carried more expanded clones than CD4+ T cells. Both blood CD4+ and CD8+ T cells showed clonal growth by week 6 at 0.1 to 3.0 mg/kg.

TCRdb keeps only in-frame clones here, not all; method: immunoSEQ multiplex PCR. The sample contains tens of thousands of clones, about four fifths of which appear only once. The sequence was collected from an adult with an advanced solid tumor such as melanoma, head and neck, liver or kidney cancer. The sequencing used CD4+ or CD8+ T cells sorted from blood, collected in a trial of the OX40 agonist ivuxolimab.

CDR3 in DNA: TGTGCCAGCAGTTACGGGGGGCTTACCTACACTGAAGCTTTCTTT. Translation: CASSYGGLTYTEAFF. This chain connects TRBV6-6 to TRBJ1-1; D might be TRBD1 (6 bases). The CDR3 runs to 15 residues. V dropped 2 bases and J dropped 3 bases, with 13 bases sitting between them. Germline V CDR1 and CDR2: MNHNY, SVGAGI (reference sequence).